This T cell receptor beta chain was recorded in a study of Tregs in tolerant kidney transplant recipients. Background on the study: Recipients received nonmyeloablative bone marrow transplants from related graft donors, with transient mixed chimerism. Study results and limitations: Validation in larger populations is needed because few patients were studied. No direct test of biological reproducibility was done here.

Of note for this clone: Antigen: not known.

CDR3 size: 15 residues. With V trimmed by 4 bases and J by 4 bases, 4 bases remained unmatched. Germline CDR1 SGHAT, CDR2 FQNNGV. Assay: immunoSEQ multiplex PCR; the TCRdb copy retains only in-frame clones and omits some. In the table there are about 94,000 clones, 90% to 95% of which are singletons. The TCR comes from a human donor who received a combined kidney and bone marrow transplant. The chain couples TRBV11-2 to TRBJ2-1; 10 positions agree with TRBD2. The sequencing here drew on CD4+ T cells from blood, taken before the transplant. CDR3 amino acids: CASSSTSGTYNEQFF. For the CDR3, the DNA is TGTGCCAGCAGCTCAACTAGCGGGACTTACAATGAGCAGTTCTTC.